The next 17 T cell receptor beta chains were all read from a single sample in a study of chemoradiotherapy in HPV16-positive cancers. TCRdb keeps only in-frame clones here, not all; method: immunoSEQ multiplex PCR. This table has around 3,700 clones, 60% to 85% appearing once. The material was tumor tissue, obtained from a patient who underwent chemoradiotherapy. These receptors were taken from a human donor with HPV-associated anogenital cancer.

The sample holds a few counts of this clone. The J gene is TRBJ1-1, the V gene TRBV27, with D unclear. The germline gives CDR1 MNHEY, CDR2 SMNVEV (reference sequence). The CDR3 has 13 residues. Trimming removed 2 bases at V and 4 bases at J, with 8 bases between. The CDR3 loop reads CASSLIRGTEAFF. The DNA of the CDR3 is TGTGCCAGCAGTTTAATCCGGGGCACTGAAGCTTTCTTT.

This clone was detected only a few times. Written as DNA, the CDR3 is TGTGCCAGCTCACCCGGGACAGGGAGTCCTGGGGAGCAGTACTTC. Translated, it gives CASSPGTGSPGEQYF. The chain combines TRBV18 with TRBJ2-7; TRBD1 matches 9 bases. J gave up 7 bases and V 3 bases, and 10 bases lay outside the gene matches. Germline-derived CDR1 and CDR2 are KGHSH and LQKENI. CDR3 length: 15 residues.

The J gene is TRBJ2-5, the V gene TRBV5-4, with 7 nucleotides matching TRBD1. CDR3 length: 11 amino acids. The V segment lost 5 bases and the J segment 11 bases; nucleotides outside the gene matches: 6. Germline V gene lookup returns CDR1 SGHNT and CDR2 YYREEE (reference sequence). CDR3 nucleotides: TGTGCCAGCAGTCGGACAGGAGAGCAGTACTTC. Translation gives CASSRTGEQYF.

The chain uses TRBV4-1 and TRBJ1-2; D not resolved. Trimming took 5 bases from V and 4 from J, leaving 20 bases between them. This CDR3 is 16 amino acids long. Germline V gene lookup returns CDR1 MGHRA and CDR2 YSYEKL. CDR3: CASSVCRNRKTYGYTF. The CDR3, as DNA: TGCGCCAGCAGCGTTTGCAGGAACCGAAAGACCTATGGCTACACCTTC.

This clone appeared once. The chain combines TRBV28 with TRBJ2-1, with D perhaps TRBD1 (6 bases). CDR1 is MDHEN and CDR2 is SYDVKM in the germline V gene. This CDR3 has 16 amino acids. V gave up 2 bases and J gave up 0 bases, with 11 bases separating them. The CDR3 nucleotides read TGTGCCAGCAGTTTAGAGGGGGAAAGCTCCTACAATGAGCAGTTCTTC. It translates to CASSLEGESSYNEQFF.

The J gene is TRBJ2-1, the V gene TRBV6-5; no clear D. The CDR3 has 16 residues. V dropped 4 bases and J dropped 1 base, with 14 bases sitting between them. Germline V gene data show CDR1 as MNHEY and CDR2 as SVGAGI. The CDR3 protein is CASSFYVVGSYNEQFF. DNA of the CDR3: TGTGCCAGCAGTTTCTATGTGGTGGGGTCCTACAATGAGCAGTTCTTC.

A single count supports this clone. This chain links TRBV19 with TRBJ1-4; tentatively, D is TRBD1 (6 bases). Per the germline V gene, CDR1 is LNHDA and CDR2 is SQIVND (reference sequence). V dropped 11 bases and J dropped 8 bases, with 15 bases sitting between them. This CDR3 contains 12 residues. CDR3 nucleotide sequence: TGTGCCGCCCAGGGAAGGGGGGAAAAACTGTTTTTT. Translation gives CAAQGRGEKLFF. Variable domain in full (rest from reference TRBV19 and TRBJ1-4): DGGITQSPKYLFRKEGQNVTLSCEQNLNHDAMYWYRQDPGQGLRLIYYSQIVNDFQKGDIAEGYSVSREKKESFPLTVTSAQKNPTAFYLCAAQGRGEKLFFGSGTQLSVL.

The CDR3 region is CAWSYPGQLNTIYF. CDR3 DNA sequence: TGTGCCTGGAGTTACCCTGGACAGCTAAACACCATATATTTT. The chain joins TRBV30 to TRBJ1-3, with D perhaps matching TRBD1 (6 bases). V was trimmed by 2 bases and J by 6 bases, leaving 14 bases between them. CDR1 GTSNPN and CDR2 SVGIG come from the germline V gene (reference sequence). This CDR3 has 14 residues.

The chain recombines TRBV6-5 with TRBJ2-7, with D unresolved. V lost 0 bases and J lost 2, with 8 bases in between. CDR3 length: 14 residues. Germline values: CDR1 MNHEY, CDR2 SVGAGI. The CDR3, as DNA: TGTGCCAGCAGTTACTCGAGTACTGCCTACGAGCAGTACTTC. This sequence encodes CASSYSSTAYEQYF.

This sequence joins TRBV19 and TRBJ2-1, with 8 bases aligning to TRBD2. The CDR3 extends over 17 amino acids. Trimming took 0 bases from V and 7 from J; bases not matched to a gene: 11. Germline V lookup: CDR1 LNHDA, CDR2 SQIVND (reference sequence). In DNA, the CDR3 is TGTGCCAGTAGTATAGACGGTACGGGAGGGCTAATAAATGAGCAGTTCTTC. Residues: CASSIDGTGGLINEQFF.

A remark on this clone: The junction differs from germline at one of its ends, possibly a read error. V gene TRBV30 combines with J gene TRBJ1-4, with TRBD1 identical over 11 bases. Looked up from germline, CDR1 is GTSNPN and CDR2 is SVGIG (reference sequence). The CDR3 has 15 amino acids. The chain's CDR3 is CAWSVPWTGGEAEVF. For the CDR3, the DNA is TGTGCCTGGAGTGTACCCTGGACAGGGGGCGAGGCGGAAGTTTTT.

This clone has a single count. The CDR3 sequence: CASSQTAQSQPQHF. As DNA, the CDR3 is TGTGCCAGCAGCCAGACGGCTCAGAGTCAGCCCCAGCATTTT. The rearrangement links TRBV6-6 to TRBJ1-5; no clear D. V was shortened by 6 bases and J by 6 bases, with 15 bases between the two germline ends. CDR3 length equals 14 residues. Germline lookup yields CDR1 MNHNY and CDR2 SVGAGI (reference sequence).

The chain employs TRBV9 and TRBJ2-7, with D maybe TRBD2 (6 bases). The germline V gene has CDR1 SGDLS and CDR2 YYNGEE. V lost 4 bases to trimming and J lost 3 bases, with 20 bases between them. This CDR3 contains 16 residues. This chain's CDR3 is CASSNNPTGVVYEQYF. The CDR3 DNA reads TGTGCCAGCAGCAACAACCCAACGGGAGTGGTCTACGAGCAGTACTTC. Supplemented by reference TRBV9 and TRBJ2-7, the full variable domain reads DSGVTQTPKHLITATGQRVTLRCSPRSGDLSVYWYQQSLDQGLQFLIQYYNGEERAKGNILERFSAQQFPDLHSELNLSSLELGDSALYFCASSNNPTGVVYEQYFGPGTRLTVT.

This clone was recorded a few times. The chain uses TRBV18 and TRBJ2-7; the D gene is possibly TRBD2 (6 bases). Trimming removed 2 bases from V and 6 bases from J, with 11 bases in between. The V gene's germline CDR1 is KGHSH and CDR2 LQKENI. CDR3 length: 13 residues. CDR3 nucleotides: TGTGCCAGCTCACCAGGAGGGGAAGGCGAGCAGTACTTC. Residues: CASSPGGEGEQYF.

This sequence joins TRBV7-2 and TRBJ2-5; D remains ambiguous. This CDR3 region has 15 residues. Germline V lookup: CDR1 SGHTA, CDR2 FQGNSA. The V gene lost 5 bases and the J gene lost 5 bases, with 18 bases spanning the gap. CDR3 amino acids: CASSRDGRKEETQYF. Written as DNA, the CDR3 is TGTGCCAGCAGCCGAGATGGCAGGAAGGAGGAGACCCAGTACTTC. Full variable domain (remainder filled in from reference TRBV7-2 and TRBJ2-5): GAGVSQSPSNKVTEKGKDVELRCDPISGHTALYWYRQSLGQGLEFLIYFQGNSAPDKSGLPSDRFSAERTGGSVSTLTIQRTQQEDSAVYLCASSRDGRKEETQYFGPGTRLLVL.

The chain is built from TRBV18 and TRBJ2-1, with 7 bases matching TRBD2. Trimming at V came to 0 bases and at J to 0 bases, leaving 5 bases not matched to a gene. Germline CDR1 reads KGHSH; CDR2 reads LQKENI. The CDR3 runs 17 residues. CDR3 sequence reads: CASSPPVSGVSYNEQFF. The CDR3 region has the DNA TGTGCCAGCTCACCACCTGTAAGCGGGGTCTCCTACAATGAGCAGTTCTTC.

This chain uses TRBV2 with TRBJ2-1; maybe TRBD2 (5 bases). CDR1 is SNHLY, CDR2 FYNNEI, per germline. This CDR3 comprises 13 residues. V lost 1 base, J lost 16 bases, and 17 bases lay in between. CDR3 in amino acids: CASSEGPEPGRFF. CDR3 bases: TGTGCCAGCAGTGAAGGGCCCGAGCCGGGGAGATTCTTC.